This T cell receptor (beta chain) was recovered during a study of shared clonotypes between healthy human individuals. Naive-designated CD8 cells lacked CD45RO, were positively enriched for CCR7, and omitted terminally differentiated effector memory CD45RA+ cells. V lost 5 bases to trimming and J lost 3 bases; unmatched junction nucleotides: 3. CDR1 and CDR2 from the germline V gene are SGHVS and FNYEAQ. The CDR3 is 13 residues long. A roughly 200 ng quantity of DNA, roughly 32,000 T cell genomes, went into the sorted-subset replicate PCRs. Libraries were prepared by immunoSEQ multiplex PCR; TCRdb keeps only in-frame clonotypes and omits some of them. The table has under 600,000 clones, 95% to 98% seen once.

V is TRBV7-6 and J is TRBJ2-7, with 8 bases aligning to TRBD1. The TCR sequence derives from a man aged 30-40 years in good health. The sequenced sample consisted of naive CD8+ T cells sorted from blood. The CDR3 spells CASSKTGVYEQYF. CDR3 sequence (DNA): TGTGCCAGCAGCAAGACAGGGGTCTACGAGCAGTACTTC.